The clone carrying this TCR beta chain appeared a few times. Antigen unknown. The data were taken from a study of cytomegalovirus exposure and HLA in healthy donors. For the study at large: When 300 to 500 donors were genotyped, roughly four fifths of them were found to fall in the Caucasian-associated ancestry cluster. Findings of the study overall: The listing of roughly 160 TCR beta chains classed them as cytomegalovirus-associated. In a later analysis, most CMV-associated TCR beta chains appeared HLA-restricted.

PCR was performed using 60 Vbeta and 13 Jbeta primers. The data were produced by immunoSEQ multiplex PCR, yet TCRdb's version contains in-frame clones alone and is incomplete. The sample gives 150,000 to 200,000 clones, roughly 13% of which show up once; about 7.8% is in the top ten. Germline V lookup: CDR1 SGDLS, CDR2 YYNGEE. The CDR3 is 15 residues long. The V gene end was trimmed by 4 bases and the J gene end by 5 bases; junction bases not matched to a gene: 6. This clonotype originated in a man aged 45 to 65 in good health and CMV-seropositive. The sequencing input was PBMCs. V is TRBV9 and J is TRBJ2-2; 9 nucleotides agree with TRBD2. CDR3: CASSPEAGGTGELFF. As DNA, the CDR3 is TGTGCCAGCAGCCCTGAGGCGGGGGGGACCGGGGAGCTGTTTTTT.